This entry lists 16 T cell receptor beta chains sequenced from one sample in a study of shared clonotypes between healthy human individuals. Profiling relied on immunoSEQ multiplex PCR, and the TCRdb table lists in-frame clones only, not all of them. The sample comprises over a million clones, around 97% of which are singletons, and more than 0.9% rests with the top ten. The source material was naive CD4+ T cells sorted from blood. Stated subset: CD45RA+ positively selected. The source is a man aged 25 to 40 in good health.

V and J are TRBV10-1 and TRBJ2-7; 11 bases fit TRBD2. The germline CDR1 and CDR2 sequences are WNHNN and SYGVQD (reference sequence). There are 15 residues in the CDR3. V lost 7 bases to trimming and J lost 0 bases; unmatched junction nucleotides: 5. The CDR3 sequence: CASTLGTSGSYEQYF. The CDR3 DNA is TGCGCCAGCACTCTTGGGACTAGCGGCTCCTACGAGCAGTACTTC.

This sequence joins TRBV9 and TRBJ2-1, with a possible D match to TRBD2 (6 bases). This CDR3 is 15 amino acids long. Germline V gene lookup returns CDR1 SGDLS and CDR2 YYNGEE. V was trimmed by 4 bases and J by 9 bases, leaving 20 bases between them. DNA for the CDR3: TGTGCCAGCAGCCCGTCCGGGGGAAAGGGCGGTGAGCAGTTCTTC. Translating it yields CASSPSGGKGGEQFF.

This chain uses TRBV19 with TRBJ2-7; D ambiguous. The CDR3 extends over 14 amino acids. Trimming cost V 2 bases and J 3 bases, with 11 bases left between them. Germline V gene sequence: CDR1 LNHDA, CDR2 SQIVND (reference sequence). The CDR3, as DNA: TGTGCCAGTAGTATAACATTGCAGATCTACGAGCAGTACTTC. This codes for CASSITLQIYEQYF.

As concerns this clone: Other DNA sequences in this sample translate to the same CDR3. This chain joins TRBV5-1 and TRBJ2-5, with TRBD2 matching 11 bases. The CDR3 extends over 15 amino acids. Germline loops: CDR1 SGHRS, CDR2 YFSETQ. V shed 4 bases, J shed 4 bases, and the junction held 6 bases outside the gene matches. Here the CDR3 reads CASSPGLAVRETQYF. Here the CDR3 DNA reads TGCGCCAGCAGCCCGGGACTAGCGGTTAGAGAGACCCAGTACTTC.

The rearrangement links TRBV25-1 to TRBJ2-2; D unresolved. Trimming shortened V by 6 bases and J by 0 bases, and 5 bases separated the two germline ends. Germline CDR1 is MGHDK and CDR2 is SYGVNS. The CDR3 length is 13 residues. CDR3 in DNA: TGTGCCAGCAGGACAACGAACACCGGGGAGCTGTTTTTT. Its protein product is CASRTTNTGELFF.

This chain connects TRBV10-1 to TRBJ1-1; D may be TRBD1 (6 bases). The CDR3 has 15 residues. V lost 0 bases and J 4 bases, leaving 12 bases between the germline ends. CDR1 is WNHNN and CDR2 is SYGVQD in the germline V gene (reference sequence). CDR3 residues: CASSESGRRGTEAFF. The CDR3 DNA is TGCGCCAGCAGTGAGTCGGGGCGCAGGGGCACTGAAGCTTTCTTT.

The chain joins TRBV6-5 to TRBJ1-2; 7 bases match TRBD1. The trim removed 6 bases at V and 7 bases at J, leaving 5 bases unmatched. Germline V lookup: CDR1 MNHEY, CDR2 SVGAGI. CDR3 length: 12 amino acids. The CDR3 reads CASSPTGFGYTF. The CDR3 DNA reads TGTGCCAGCAGCCCGACAGGGTTTGGCTACACCTTC.

V usage is TRBV11-3 and J usage is TRBJ2-1; the D is unclear. V was shortened by 1 base and J by 4 bases, with 8 bases between the two germline ends. CDR1 is SGHNT, CDR2 YENEEA, per germline. This CDR3 has 14 residues. CDR3 sequence: CASSLAPAYNEQFF. CDR3 DNA sequence: TGTGCCAGCAGCTTAGCTCCAGCTTACAATGAGCAGTTCTTC. Using reference TRBV11-3 and TRBJ2-1 for the parts outside the CDR3, the full variable domain is EAGVVQSPRYKIIEKKQPVAFWCNPISGHNTLYWYLQNLGQGPELLIRYENEEAVDDSQLPKDRFSAERLKGVDSTLKIQPAELGDSAVYLCASSLAPAYNEQFFGPGTRLTVL.

The chain has TRBV5-1 and TRBJ2-5; no reliable D call. V was shortened by 4 bases and J by 3 bases, with 4 bases between the two germline ends. This CDR3 is 11 amino acids long. Germline lookup yields CDR1 SGHRS and CDR2 YFSETQ. CDR3 nucleotide sequence: TGCGCCAGCAGCGAGAAAGAGACCCAGTACTTC. Its translation: CASSEKETQYF.

This clone was picked up one time. The chain combines TRBV5-1 with TRBJ2-7; 8 nucleotides match TRBD2. The V segment lost 0 bases and the J segment 4 bases; nucleotides outside the gene matches: 12. The CDR3 has 17 amino acids. Germline V gene sequence: CDR1 SGHRS, CDR2 YFSETQ. The CDR3 spells CASSLAFRSGGRYEQYF. The CDR3 nucleotides are TGCGCCAGCAGCTTGGCCTTTAGGTCTGGCGGGAGGTACGAGCAGTACTTC.

The CDR3, as DNA: TGTGCCAGTAGTATGCCCGGGACCTCCTACGAGCAGTACTTC. Amino acids: CASSMPGTSYEQYF. This chain links TRBV19 with TRBJ2-7, with D tentatively TRBD1 or TRBD2 (5 bases each). Trimming shortened V by 3 bases and J by 0 bases, and 9 bases separated the two germline ends. Germline values: CDR1 LNHDA, CDR2 SQIVND (reference sequence). There are 14 residues in the CDR3. The entire variable domain, with the rest obtained from reference TRBV19 and TRBJ2-7, is as follows: DGGITQSPKYLFRKEGQNVTLSCEQNLNHDAMYWYRQDPGQGLRLIYYSQIVNDFQKGDIAEGYSVSREKKESFPLTVTSAQKNPTAFYLCASSMPGTSYEQYFGPGTRLTVT.

The V and J genes are TRBV10-3 and TRBJ2-4; 7 bases are a match to TRBD2. The CDR3 loop spans 15 amino acids. The trim removed 10 bases at V and 0 bases at J, leaving 9 bases unmatched. The germline V gene encodes CDR1 ENHRY and CDR2 SYGVKD. The CDR3 nucleotides are TGTGCCAGGAGACACCGGGGGGTAGCCAAAAACATTCAGTACTTC. It is translated as CARRHRGVAKNIQYF.

The chain joins TRBV12-5 to TRBJ2-2, with D tentatively TRBD1 or TRBD2 (5 bases each). This CDR3 contains 13 residues. The germline V and J ends were trimmed by 4 bases and 4 bases, with 7 bases remaining between them. Germline values: CDR1 LGHNT, CDR2 FRNRAP. As DNA, the CDR3 is TGTGCTAGTGGTTCCGGGGCCACCGGGGAGCTGTTTTTT. Residues: CASGSGATGELFF.

Worth noting for this clone: Relative to the germline gene, one junction end is altered; a read error may explain this. V gene TRBV7-7 combines with J gene TRBJ2-2; no firm D call. Germline loops: CDR1 SSHAT, CDR2 FNYEAQ (reference sequence). The CDR3 extends over 13 amino acids. For the CDR3, the DNA is TGTGCTAGCAGTGTCGTGGGCCCCGGGGAGCTGTTTTTT. Protein sequence: CASSVVGPGELFF.

J is TRBJ2-3 and V is TRBV9; 9 bases match TRBD2. Germline V gene lookup returns CDR1 SGDLS and CDR2 YYNGEE. CDR3 size: 16 residues. The V and J ends lost 3 bases and 4 bases, in that order; junction bases with no gene match: 9. The CDR3 DNA sequence: TGTGCCAGCAGCGATGAGGTAGCGGGAGAGGCAGATACGCAGTATTTT. This encodes CASSDEVAGEADTQYF. The entire variable domain, with the rest obtained from reference TRBV9 and TRBJ2-3, is as follows: DSGVTQTPKHLITATGQRVTLRCSPRSGDLSVYWYQQSLDQGLQFLIQYYNGEERAKGNILERFSAQQFPDLHSELNLSSLELGDSALYFCASSDEVAGEADTQYFGPGTRLTVL.

The chain couples TRBV4-2 to TRBJ1-5; D remains unclear. CDR1 LGHNA and CDR2 YNFKEQ come from the germline V gene. The CDR3 is 13 amino acids. V was pared by 1 base and J by 9 bases, with 10 bases between. CDR3 DNA sequence: TGTGCCAGCAGCCAAGTTGCAGGAGGGCCCCAGCATTTT. Amino acids: CASSQVAGGPQHF.